This TCR beta chain was captured in a study of blood T cell repertoires in COVID-19. Study in general: Samples taken during acute and convalescent COVID-19 were collected in the United States, Italy and Spain. From T cells, B-cell-depleted T cells, or PBMCs came the material, which was cDNA or gDNA.

This clone has a handful of counts. Source study methods: From reference gene primer amplification, estimates of nucleated cell counts were derived. Using immunoSEQ multiplex PCR, the repertoire was profiled, and TCRdb retains in-frame clones only, with some absent. The V and J calls and clone size are taken from that table; D and trimming were inferred from the DNA. Of 55,000 to 65,000 clones detected, approximately 91% appear once; the ten largest clones hold around 1.5%. The CDR3 spans 15 residues. Between the trimmed V and J ends, which lost 7 bases and 7 bases, there was a span of 19 bases. CDR1 is WSHSY, CDR2 SAAADI, per germline.

The chain employs TRBV10-2 and TRBJ2-2; unclear D gene. The sequenced sample was peripheral blood. This receptor was taken from a human donor in a cohort sampled during active COVID-19. The DNA of the CDR3 is TGCGCCAGCACACCCCAGTATATTGTTGTCGGGGAGCTGTTTTTT. Encoded protein: CASTPQYIVVGELFF.